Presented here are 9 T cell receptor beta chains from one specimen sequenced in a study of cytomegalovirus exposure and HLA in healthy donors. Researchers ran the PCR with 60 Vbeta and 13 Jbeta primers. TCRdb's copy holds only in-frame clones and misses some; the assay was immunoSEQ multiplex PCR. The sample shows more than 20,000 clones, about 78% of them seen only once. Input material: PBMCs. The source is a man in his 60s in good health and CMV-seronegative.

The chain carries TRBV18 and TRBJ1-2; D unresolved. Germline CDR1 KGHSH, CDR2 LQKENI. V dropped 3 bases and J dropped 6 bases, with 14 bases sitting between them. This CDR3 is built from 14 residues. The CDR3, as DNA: TGTGCCAGCTCACCCCTATCTCAGGTGGATGGCTACACCTTC. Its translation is CASSPLSQVDGYTF. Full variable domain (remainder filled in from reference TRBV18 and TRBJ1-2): NAGVMQNPRHLVRRRGQEARLRCSPMKGHSHVYWYRQLPEEGLKFMVYLQKENIIDESGMPKERFSAEFPKEGPSILRIQQVVRGDSAAYFCASSPLSQVDGYTFGSGTRLTVV.

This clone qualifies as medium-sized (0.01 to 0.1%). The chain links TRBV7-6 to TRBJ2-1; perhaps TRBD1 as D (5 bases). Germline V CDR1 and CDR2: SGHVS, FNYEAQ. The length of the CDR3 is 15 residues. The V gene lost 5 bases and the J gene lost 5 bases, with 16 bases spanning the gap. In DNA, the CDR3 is TGTGCCAGCAGCGTTACCGGACACATTAACAATGAGCAGTTCTTC. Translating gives CASSVTGHINNEQFF.

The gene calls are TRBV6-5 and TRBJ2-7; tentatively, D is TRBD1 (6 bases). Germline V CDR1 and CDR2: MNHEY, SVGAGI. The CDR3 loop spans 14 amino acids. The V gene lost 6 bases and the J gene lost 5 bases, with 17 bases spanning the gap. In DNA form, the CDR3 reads TGTGCCAGCAGACCCCAGACAGGATACAACGAGCAGTACTTC. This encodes CASRPQTGYNEQYF.

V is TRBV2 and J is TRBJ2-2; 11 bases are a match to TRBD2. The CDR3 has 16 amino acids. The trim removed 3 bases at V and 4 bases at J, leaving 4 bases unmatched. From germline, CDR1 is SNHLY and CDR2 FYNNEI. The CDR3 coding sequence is TGTGCCAGCAGTGAGACTAGCGGGATCCTCACCGGGGAGCTGTTTTTT. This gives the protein CASSETSGILTGELFF. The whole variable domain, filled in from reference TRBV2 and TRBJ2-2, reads EPEVTQTPSHQVTQMGQEVILRCVPISNHLYFYWYRQILGQKVEFLVSFYNNEISEKSEIFDDQFSVERPDGSNFTLKIRSTKLEDSAMYFCASSETSGILTGELFFGEGSRLTVL.

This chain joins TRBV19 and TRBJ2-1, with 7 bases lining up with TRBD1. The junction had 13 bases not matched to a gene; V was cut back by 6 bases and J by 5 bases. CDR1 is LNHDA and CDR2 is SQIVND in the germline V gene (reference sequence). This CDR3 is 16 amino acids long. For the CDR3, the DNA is TGTGCCAGTAGCATCTGGAAGGGGGCGCGAGACAATGAGCAGTTCTTC. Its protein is CASSIWKGARDNEQFF.

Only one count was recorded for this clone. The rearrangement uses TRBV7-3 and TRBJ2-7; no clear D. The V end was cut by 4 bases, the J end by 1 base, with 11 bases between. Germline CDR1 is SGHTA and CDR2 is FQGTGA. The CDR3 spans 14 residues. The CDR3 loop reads CASSSDPGSYEQYF. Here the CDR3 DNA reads TGTGCCAGCAGCTCCGACCCGGGTTCCTACGAGCAGTACTTC.

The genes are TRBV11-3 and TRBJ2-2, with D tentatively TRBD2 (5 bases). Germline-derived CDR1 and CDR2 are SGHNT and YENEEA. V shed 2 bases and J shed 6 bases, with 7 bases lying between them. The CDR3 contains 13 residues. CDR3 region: CASSLRAAGELFF. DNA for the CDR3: TGTGCCAGCAGCTTAAGAGCGGCCGGGGAGCTGTTTTTT.

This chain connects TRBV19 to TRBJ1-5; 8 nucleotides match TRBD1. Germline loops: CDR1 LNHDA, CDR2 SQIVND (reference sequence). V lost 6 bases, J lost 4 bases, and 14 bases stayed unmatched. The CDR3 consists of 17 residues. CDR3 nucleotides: TGTGCCAGTAGCAAAGGGGGACAGGTCATTTGGAATCAGCCCCAGCATTTT. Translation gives CASSKGGQVIWNQPQHF.

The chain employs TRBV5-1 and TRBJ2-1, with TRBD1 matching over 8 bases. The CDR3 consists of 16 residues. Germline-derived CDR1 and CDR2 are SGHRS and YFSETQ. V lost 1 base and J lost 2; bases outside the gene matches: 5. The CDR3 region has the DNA TGCGCCAGCAGCTTGACTCGGACAGGGCCCTACAATGAGCAGTTCTTC. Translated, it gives CASSLTRTGPYNEQFF.